A selection of T cell receptor beta chains follows, all from one sample in a study of shared clonotypes between healthy human individuals. This table comes from immunoSEQ multiplex PCR, and its TCRdb copy is limited to in-frame clones, with some not included. The sample has roughly 760,000 clones; around 67% are singletons. Input material: memory CD4+ T cells sorted from blood. Receptors were obtained from a woman in her 30s in good health. The CDR3 runs from the conserved cysteine through the conserved F or W. D genes are given only for firm matches. Part of the rows lack a size; the others show once, few, many or a class for expanded clones.

d_call	j_call	v_call	clone_size	cdr3_nt	cdr3_aa
TRBD1	TRBJ2-7	TRBV5-1	once	TGCGCCAGCAAGCCTCGTCTGACAGGGGTAGGGGTTGACGAGCAGTACTTC	CASKPRLTGVGVDEQYF
TRBD2	TRBJ2-2	TRBV11-2	-	TGTGCCAGCAGCTACCTAGCGGGAGGAAACACCGGGGAGCTGTTTTTT	CASSYLAGGNTGELFF
-	TRBJ2-3	TRBV9	-	TGTGCCAGCAGCCCTAGGGGGGGCCGAAGATCGAGCACAGATACGCAGTATTTT	CASSPRGGRRSSTDTQYF
-	TRBJ1-2	TRBV5-1	-	TGCGCCAGCAGCTTGGCTGCAGGGAGGGACGGTGGCTACACCTTC	CASSLAAGRDGGYTF
-	TRBJ2-1	TRBV18	-	TGTGCCAGCTCTCCCAGAGCGGACGGTGGCAATGAGCAGTTCTTC	CASSPRADGGNEQFF
-	TRBJ2-1	TRBV20-1	-	TGCAGTGCGGAGGTACAAGGTGAGCAGTTCTTC	CSAEVQGEQFF
-	TRBJ2-5	TRBV29-1	once	TGCAGCGTGGGACGGGGACAAGAGACCCAGTACTTC	CSVGRGQETQYF
-	TRBJ2-7	TRBV1	-	TGCACCAGCAGCCAACCTAGCGGGAGTACTCCCGAGCAGTACTTC	CTSSQPSGSTPEQYF
TRBD2	TRBJ2-1	TRBV9	-	TGTGCCAGCAGCGGGAGGACTAGCGGGAGGGAGTTCTTC	CASSGRTSGREFF
-	TRBJ1-5	TRBV5-1	-	TGCGCCAGCAGCTTGGGAGAAAATCAGCCCCAGCATTTT	CASSLGENQPQHF
-	TRBJ1-2	TRBV5-6	-	TGTGCCAGCAGCTTACAGGGAGCTAACTATGGCTACACCTTC	CASSLQGANYGYTF
-	TRBJ2-3	TRBV27	-	TGTGCCAGCAGTTTACGACCCGTAGCAGATACGCAGTATTTT	CASSLRPVADTQYF
TRBD1	TRBJ1-4	TRBV7-9	-	TGTGCCAGCAGCTCCGGACAGGGGACGGAGACTAATGAAAAACTGTTTTTT	CASSSGQGTETNEKLFF
TRBD2	TRBJ2-1	TRBV10-1	-	TGCGCCAGCAGTGAAGTCTACGGACTAGCGGGAGGGAAGCAGTTCTTC	CASSEVYGLAGGKQFF
-	TRBJ1-1	TRBV30	-	TGTGCCTGGAGTATTGGCCGGAAGAACACTGAAGCTTTCTTT	CAWSIGRKNTEAFF
-	TRBJ2-7	TRBV10-3	-	TGTGCCATCAGTGAGTTCAGTACCTACGAGCAGTACTTC	CAISEFSTYEQYF
TRBD1	TRBJ2-6	TRBV19	-	TGTGCCAGTAGTAGACAGGGACCGAGCTCTGGGGCCAACGTCCTGACTTTC	CASSRQGPSSGANVLTF
TRBD1	TRBJ1-2	TRBV7-2	-	TGTGCCAGCAGCATTGGGACAGGGGGTAGTTATGGCTACACCTTC	CASSIGTGGSYGYTF
-	TRBJ2-1	TRBV11-3	-	TGTGCCAGCAGCGGACAGACGGAGCAGTTCTTC	CASSGQTEQFF
-	TRBJ1-4	TRBV28	-	TGTGCCAGCCTATCCCGACAGGAGGATGAAAAACTGTTTTTT	CASLSRQEDEKLFF
TRBD1	TRBJ1-5	TRBV6-1	-	TGTGCCAGCAGTGAGACAGGGAGAAGCAATCAGCCCCAGCATTTT	CASSETGRSNQPQHF
-	TRBJ2-5	TRBV6-5	-	TGTGCCAGCAGTAGAAACAGGGATGCCCAGTACTTC	CASSRNRDAQYF
-	TRBJ2-1	TRBV19	-	TGTGCCAGTAGTATAAAAGGGAGAGACTACAATGAGCAGTTCTTC	CASSIKGRDYNEQFF
-	TRBJ1-5	TRBV28	-	TGTGCCAGCAGTCAGGCCATGGGTCCCTCTAGCAATCAGCCCCAGCATTTT	CASSQAMGPSSNQPQHF
-	TRBJ2-2	TRBV5-4	-	TGTGCCAGCAGCTTGTACATTGACAGGTCGTCGGCCGGGGAGCTGTTTTTT	CASSLYIDRSSAGELFF
-	TRBJ1-3	TRBV27	-	TGTGCCAGCAGTTTAAGGAGCGGGACAACTGGAAACACCATATATTTT	CASSLRSGTTGNTIYF
-	TRBJ2-5	TRBV30	-	TGTGCCTGGAGGGTCGGACTTACTTTTGGCGAGACCCAGTACTTC	CAWRVGLTFGETQYF
TRBD1	TRBJ2-5	TRBV2	-	TGTGCCAGCAGTGGACAGGGCCCAAAGACCCAGTACTTC	CASSGQGPKTQYF
-	TRBJ1-3	TRBV7-9	-	TGTGCCAGCAGCTCCTCAGGGAAGAGCTCTGGAAACACCATATATTTT	CASSSSGKSSGNTIYF
TRBD2	TRBJ2-7	TRBV5-6	-	TGTGCCAGCAGCTTGCGCGGGGGTCCTGGAAAGCAGTACTTC	CASSLRGGPGKQYF
-	TRBJ2-5	TRBV9	-	TGTGCCCGGGATGTGCGGGACGGGGAGACCCAGTACTTC	CARDVRDGETQYF
-	TRBJ2-1	TRBV7-2	-	TGTGCCAGCAGCTTTATGGGACTCGGCGCGAGCTCCTACAATGAGCAGTTCTTC	CASSFMGLGASSYNEQFF
-	TRBJ1-5	TRBV7-9	-	TGTGCCAGCAGCTGGACAGATCAGCCCCAGCATTTT	CASSWTDQPQHF
TRBD1	TRBJ2-1	TRBV27	-	TGTGCCAGCAGTATAACAGGGGGCTATGAGCAGTTCTTC	CASSITGGYEQFF
-	TRBJ2-1	TRBV5-1	-	TGCGCCAGCAGCTTGGTCGCTGCCGCGGACTCCTACAATGAGCAGTTCTTC	CASSLVAAADSYNEQFF
TRBD2	TRBJ2-7	TRBV18	many	TGTGCCAGCTCACCAACTAGCGGGGGTCGGCACGAGCAGTACTTC	CASSPTSGGRHEQYF
-	TRBJ2-7	TRBV2	-	TGTGCCAGCAGTGAAGCGGGACGGGCCGCCTACGAGCAGTACTTC	CASSEAGRAAYEQYF
-	TRBJ2-2	TRBV6-1	many	TGTGCCAGCAGCGTGGGGACTCTCCACACCGGGGAGCTGTTTTTT	CASSVGTLHTGELFF
TRBD2	TRBJ2-7	TRBV6-5	-	TGTGCCAGCAGGCAAGCGGGAGTACGGTACGAGCAGTACTTC	CASRQAGVRYEQYF
TRBD2	TRBJ2-1	TRBV6-5	-	TGTGCCAGCAGTTACAGGGGGACTAGCGAGGTCGATGAGCAGTTCTTC	CASSYRGTSEVDEQFF
-	TRBJ2-7	TRBV11-2	-	TGTGCCAGCAGCCCACACCTCGGGGATTACGAGCAGTACTTC	CASSPHLGDYEQYF
-	TRBJ2-7	TRBV4-2	few	TGTGCCAGCAGCCAAGGGGACGGGGTCTACGAGCAGTACTTC	CASSQGDGVYEQYF
TRBD1	TRBJ1-5	TRBV7-9	-	TGTGCCAGCAGCGGCGGAGGGACAGAAAATCAGCCCCAGCATTTT	CASSGGGTENQPQHF
TRBD2	TRBJ2-3	TRBV7-8	-	TGTGCCAGCAGCTCCAAGCGGGAGGTTGGAGATACGCAGTATTTT	CASSSKREVGDTQYF
-	TRBJ2-7	TRBV18	-	TGTGCCAGCTCACCACCGACGCGTTACGAGCAGTACTTC	CASSPPTRYEQYF
TRBD2	TRBJ2-7	TRBV6-1	-	TGTGCCACAACCTCCGGGACTAGCGTCTACGAGCAGTACTTC	CATTSGTSVYEQYF
-	TRBJ2-3	TRBV7-9	-	TGTGCCAGCAGCTTAGATATTGGGGGAGCCGGCGCAGATACGCAGTATTTT	CASSLDIGGAGADTQYF
TRBD1	TRBJ2-3	TRBV2	-	TGTGCCAGCCGTTACAGGGGGCTCTTGGATACGCAGTATTTT	CASRYRGLLDTQYF
TRBD1	TRBJ2-1	TRBV5-1	-	TGCGCCAGCAGCTATGGACAGGAAGGGAATGAGCAGTTCTTC	CASSYGQEGNEQFF
TRBD2	TRBJ2-1	TRBV4-2	few	TGTGCCAGCAGCCAAGAAGGACTAGCGGGGACTAACAATGAGCAGTTCTTC	CASSQEGLAGTNNEQFF
TRBD2	TRBJ2-7	TRBV18	few	TGTGCCAGCTCACCACCCCTAGCGGGGGGGTTAGTATACGAGCAGTACTTC	CASSPPLAGGLVYEQYF
-	TRBJ2-2	TRBV4-2	-	TGTGCCAGCAAAGGTGCGAACACCGGGGAGCTGTTTTTT	CASKGANTGELFF
-	TRBJ2-3	TRBV5-4	-	TGTGCCAGCTTCTACGGAAGCCACACAGATACGCAGTATTTT	CASFYGSHTDTQYF
TRBD1	TRBJ2-1	TRBV4-1	-	TGCGCCAGCAGCCCCGGTGGGTCAGGGGGATCCTACAATGAGCAGTTCTTC	CASSPGGSGGSYNEQFF
-	TRBJ1-1	TRBV28	-	TGTGCCAGCAATAAATGGTGGGGGGGGACTGAAGCTTTCTTT	CASNKWWGGTEAFF
-	TRBJ1-1	TRBV30	-	TGTGCCTGGAGTGTACTGCCCGGGGCGAACACTGAAGCTTTCTTT	CAWSVLPGANTEAFF
TRBD1	TRBJ1-1	TRBV19	-	TGTGCCAGTACCATGGACAGGGAGACTGAAGCTTTCTTT	CASTMDRETEAFF
-	TRBJ2-3	TRBV28	-	TGTGCCAGCAGGCCAACAGGAGTAGATACGCAGTATTTT	CASRPTGVDTQYF
TRBD2	TRBJ2-7	TRBV11-2	-	TGTGCCAGCAGCCCACCGGGGGGGAGGCAGTACTTC	CASSPPGGRQYF
-	TRBJ1-2	TRBV30	-	TGTGCCTGGGGAAGAGGTTATGGCTACACCTTC	CAWGRGYGYTF